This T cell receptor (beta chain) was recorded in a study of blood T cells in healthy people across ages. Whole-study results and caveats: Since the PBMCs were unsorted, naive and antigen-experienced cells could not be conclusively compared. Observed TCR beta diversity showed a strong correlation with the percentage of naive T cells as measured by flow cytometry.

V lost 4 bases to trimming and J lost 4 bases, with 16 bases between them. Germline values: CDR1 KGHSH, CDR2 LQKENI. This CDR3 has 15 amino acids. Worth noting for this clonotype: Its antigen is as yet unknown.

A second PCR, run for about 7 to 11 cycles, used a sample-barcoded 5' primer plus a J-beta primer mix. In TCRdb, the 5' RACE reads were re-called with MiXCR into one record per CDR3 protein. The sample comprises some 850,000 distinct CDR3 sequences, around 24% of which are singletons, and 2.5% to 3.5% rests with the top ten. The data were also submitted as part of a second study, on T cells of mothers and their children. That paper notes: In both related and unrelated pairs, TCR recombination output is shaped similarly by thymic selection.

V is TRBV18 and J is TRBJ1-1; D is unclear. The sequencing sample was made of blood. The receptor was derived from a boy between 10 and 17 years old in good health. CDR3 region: CASSRQESGGTEAFF. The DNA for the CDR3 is TGTGCCAGCTCACGGCAGGAATCGGGCGGCACTGAAGCTTTCTTT.